This TCR beta chain was captured in a study of T cell responses to AZD1222 COVID-19 vaccine. Study-wide results and caveats: Regions left unmutated in variants are reportedly the target of nearly half of spike-specific TCRs. All repertoire sampling was performed exclusively after the peak T cell response. At 160-218 and 743-854, vaccine-associated CD4 TCRs were dominant, and they spanned spike. Among AZD1222 vaccinees, only six were seropositive at baseline.

With regard to this clone: Its specificity is not known.

Germline loops: CDR1 SGHRS, CDR2 YFSETQ. The CDR3 runs to 12 residues. V was pared by 0 bases and J by 6 bases, with 3 bases between. Assay used: immunoSEQ multiplex PCR; TCRdb lists only in-frame clones, some missing. The sample has roughly 150,000 clones; 88% are singletons. This clonotype was obtained from an adult in good health. This chain joins TRBV5-1 and TRBJ2-2; D not resolved. This specimen consisted of peripheral blood, obtained on day 0 of AZD1222 vaccination. CDR3 residues: CASSLVAGELFF. CDR3 coding DNA: TGCGCCAGCAGCTTGGTAGCCGGGGAGCTGTTTTTT.